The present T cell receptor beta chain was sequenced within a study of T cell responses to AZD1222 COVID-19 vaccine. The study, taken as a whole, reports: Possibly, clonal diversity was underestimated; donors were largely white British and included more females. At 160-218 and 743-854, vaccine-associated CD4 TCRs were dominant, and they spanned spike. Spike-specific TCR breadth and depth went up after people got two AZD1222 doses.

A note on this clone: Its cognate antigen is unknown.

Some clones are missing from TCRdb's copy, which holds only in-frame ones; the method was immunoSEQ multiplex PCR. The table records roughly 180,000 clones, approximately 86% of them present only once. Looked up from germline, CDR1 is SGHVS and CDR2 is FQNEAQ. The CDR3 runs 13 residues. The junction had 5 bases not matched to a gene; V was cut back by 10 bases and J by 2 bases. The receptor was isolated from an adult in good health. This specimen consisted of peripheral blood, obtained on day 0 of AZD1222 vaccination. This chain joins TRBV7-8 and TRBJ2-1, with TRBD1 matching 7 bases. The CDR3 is CATADRTYNEQFF. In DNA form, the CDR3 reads TGTGCCACCGCGGACAGGACCTACAATGAGCAGTTCTTC. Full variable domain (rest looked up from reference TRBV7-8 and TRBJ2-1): GAGVSQSPRYKVAKRGQDVALRCDPISGHVSLFWYQQALGQGPEFLTYFQNEAQLDKSGLPSDRFFAERPEGSVSTLKIQRTQQEDSAVYLCATADRTYNEQFFGPGTRLTVL.